The next 11 T cell receptor beta chains were all read from a single sample in a study of technical replicates of blood from several donors. Clones were read by immunoSEQ multiplex PCR, and TCRdb kept only the in-frame ones, dropping some. This table has about 100,000 clones, around 96% appearing once. Sequenced input: T cells isolated from PBMCs. The receptor set was obtained from a human donor in good health.

The genes are TRBV10-3 and TRBJ2-3; 7 bases agree with TRBD2. Germline CDR1 is ENHRY and CDR2 is SYGVKD. This CDR3 has 17 residues. The ends lost 0 bases at V and 4 bases at J; junction bases unmatched: 10. As DNA, the CDR3 is TGTGCCATCAGTGAGTCGGCTAGCGGAGTGAGGGCAGATACGCAGTATTTT. It yields the protein CAISESASGVRADTQYF.

This clone was recorded a few times. The J gene is TRBJ1-4, the V gene TRBV27, with TRBD1 identical over 8 bases. Per germline, CDR1 MNHEY and CDR2 SMNVEV (reference sequence). The CDR3 sequence is 14 residues long. V gave up 0 bases and J gave up 8 bases; unmatched junction bases: 2. The CDR3 DNA follows: TGTGCCAGCAGTTTATCGGACAGGGAAGAAAAACTGTTTTTT. This translates into CASSLSDREEKLFF.

The chain employs TRBV30 and TRBJ1-4, with no clear D. From germline, CDR1 is GTSNPN and CDR2 SVGIG (reference sequence). The CDR3 has 16 amino acids. The germline V and J ends were trimmed by 5 bases and 0 bases, with 16 bases remaining between them. The CDR3 reads CAWGGRGRTTNEKLFF. The CDR3 region has the DNA TGTGCCTGGGGTGGGCGGGGTAGGACAACTAATGAAAAACTGTTTTTT.

This chain's CDR3 is CASRAGTGLRPQHF. The CDR3 region has the DNA TGTGCCAGCAGAGCCGGGACAGGTTTGCGGCCCCAGCATTTT. V gene TRBV6-1 combines with J gene TRBJ1-5; 8 nucleotides line up with TRBD1. The ends lost 6 bases at V and 9 bases at J; junction bases unmatched: 10. The CDR3 has 14 amino acids. Germline values: CDR1 MNHNS, CDR2 SASEGT.

The V and J genes are TRBV29-1 and TRBJ2-3; possibly TRBD2 for D (6 bases). This CDR3 has 17 amino acids. Per germline, CDR1 SQVTM and CDR2 ANQGSEA. V shed 3 bases and J shed 2 bases, with 21 bases lying between them. CDR3 protein: CSVDSFLVTGDTDTQYF. The CDR3 DNA follows: TGCAGCGTTGACTCCTTCTTAGTGACGGGGGACACAGATACGCAGTATTTT.

DNA for the CDR3: TGTGCCAGCAGTAACGGACAGGGACAGGGAAATGGCTACACCTTC. It encodes CASSNGQGQGNGYTF. The chain uses TRBV6-5 and TRBJ1-2; 9 bases line up with TRBD1. Germline V lookup: CDR1 MNHEY, CDR2 SVGAGI. The V segment lost 5 bases and the J segment 6 bases; nucleotides outside the gene matches: 10. The CDR3 spans 15 residues.

This chain connects TRBV9 to TRBJ2-7; TRBD1 matches at 7 bases. The length of the CDR3 is 14 residues. The V gene end was trimmed by 3 bases and the J gene end by 6 bases; junction bases not matched to a gene: 9. Germline CDR1 is SGDLS and CDR2 is YYNGEE. In DNA, the CDR3 is TGTGCCAGCAGCGGCAAGGGGGCGTCCCTCGAGCAGTACTTC. Protein: CASSGKGASLEQYF. Together with reference TRBV9 and TRBJ2-7, the CDR3 gives the full variable domain: DSGVTQTPKHLITATGQRVTLRCSPRSGDLSVYWYQQSLDQGLQFLIQYYNGEERAKGNILERFSAQQFPDLHSELNLSSLELGDSALYFCASSGKGASLEQYFGPGTRLTVT.

V usage is TRBV28 and J usage is TRBJ1-5, with 9 bases identical to TRBD1. Germline V gene lookup returns CDR1 MDHEN and CDR2 SYDVKM. Trimming cost V 7 bases and J 6 bases; bases outside gene matches: 7. This CDR3 spans 14 amino acids. The CDR3 bases are TGTGCCAGCATCCAGACAGGGGGGGTTCAGCCCCAGCATTTT. Translated, it gives CASIQTGGVQPQHF.

This clone was picked up one time. The chain joins TRBV9 to TRBJ1-1; D remains unclear. Trimming shortened V by 3 bases and J by 9 bases, and 9 bases separated the two germline ends. Germline CDR1 is SGDLS and CDR2 is YYNGEE. The CDR3 sequence is 11 residues long. CDR3 loop: CASSDRGKAFF. In nucleotides, the CDR3 is TGTGCCAGCAGCGACCGGGGAAAAGCTTTCTTT.

The J gene is TRBJ1-4, the V gene TRBV11-2; weak D call: TRBD1 (5 bases). CDR1 is SGHAT, CDR2 FQNNGV, per germline. Trimming shortened V by 5 bases and J by 10 bases, and 11 bases separated the two germline ends. The CDR3 covers 12 residues. CDR3 residues: CASSLGGGKLFF. The CDR3 bases are TGTGCCAGCAGCCTCGGGGGGGGAAAACTGTTTTTT.

The chain couples TRBV28 to TRBJ2-1; D perhaps matches TRBD1 (6 bases). This CDR3 region has 15 residues. The V end lost 5 bases, the J end lost 2 bases, and 13 bases lay between the germline ends. Germline lookup yields CDR1 MDHEN and CDR2 SYDVKM. CDR3 loop: CASSPLGAPYNEQFF. The CDR3 region has the DNA TGTGCCAGCAGTCCCCTGGGGGCACCCTACAATGAGCAGTTCTTC.